The 26 T cell receptor beta chains below come from one sample, sequenced in a study of beta chain features in type 1 diabetes. Points from the study as a whole: The study found moderately but significantly shorter TCRB CDR3s in all four CD4+ subsets of Type 1 diabetes patients.

Antigens of these TCRs are unknown. The authors reverse transcribed all of the isolated RNA, so sequencing captured expressed TCRB transcripts. Only in-frame clones appear in the TCRdb table, and some are missing; sequencing was by immunoSEQ multiplex PCR. The sample contains about 120,000 clones, around 15% of which appear only once. Input material: central memory CD4+ T cells from blood. Receptors originate from a man aged 25-45 years with type 1 diabetes.

This clone was counted between two and nine times. The J gene is TRBJ1-2, the V gene TRBV5-6; D gene unclear. The CDR3 totals 11 residues. Per germline, CDR1 SGHDT and CDR2 YYEEEE. V was clipped by 2 bases and J by 7 bases, with 6 bases between them. CDR3 region: CASSFRVGYTF. The CDR3 region has the DNA TGTGCCAGCAGCTTCCGGGTTGGCTACACCTTC.

The rearrangement joins TRBV30 to TRBJ1-2; D remains unclear. CDR1 GTSNPN and CDR2 SVGIG come from the germline V gene (reference sequence). V lost 1 base to trimming and J lost 4 bases, with 10 bases between them. The CDR3 loop spans 13 amino acids. CDR3 residues: CAWSGTGGYGYTF. DNA for the CDR3: TGTGCCTGGAGTGGCACCGGCGGCTATGGCTACACCTTC.

The rearrangement uses TRBV5-1 and TRBJ2-7, with D possibly TRBD1 on 6 matching bases. Germline loops: CDR1 SGHRS, CDR2 YFSETQ. The CDR3 spans 14 residues. V was trimmed by 4 bases and J by 1 base, leaving 12 bases between them. CDR3 coding DNA: TGCGCCAGCAGCCCTAGACAGGCATCCTACGAGCAGTACTTC. Its translation is CASSPRQASYEQYF.

Comments on this clone: One end of the junction does not line up with germline, which may come from a read error. The genes are TRBV7-9 and TRBJ2-3; 9 bases line up with TRBD1. The germline V gene encodes CDR1 SEHNR and CDR2 FQNEAQ (reference sequence). The CDR3 has 14 amino acids. The CDR3, as DNA: TGTGCCAGCAGCTTAGGTGAGACCGGAACCGGGACAGGGTTT. Translation gives CASSLGETGTGTGF. The full variable domain, rest sourced from reference TRBV7-9 and TRBJ2-3, is DTGVSQNPRHKITKRGQNVTFRCDPISEHNRLYWYRQTLGQGPEFLTYFQNEAQLEKSRLLSDRFSAERPKGSFSTLEIQRTEQGDSAMYLCASSLGETGTGTGFGPGTRLTVL.

This clone was detected only a few times. The chain has TRBV6-1 and TRBJ2-5, with 7 positions matching TRBD2. The length of the CDR3 is 13 residues. The junction had 10 bases not matched to a gene; V was cut back by 11 bases and J by 4 bases. The germline V gene has CDR1 MNHNS and CDR2 SASEGT. This CDR3 reads CAGSSGLLETQYF. DNA for the CDR3: TGTGCCGGGAGCTCGGGACTATTAGAGACCCAGTACTTC.

This clone has only a few counts. CDR3 sequence (DNA): TGTGCCAGCAGCTCCACGAGGGGCGGCTATGGCTACACCTTC. Protein sequence: CASSSTRGGYGYTF. The chain joins TRBV7-2 to TRBJ1-2, with D perhaps matching TRBD1 (5 bases). Germline CDR1 and CDR2: SGHTA and FQGNSA. The CDR3 sequence is 14 residues long. V shed 4 bases and J shed 4 bases, with 13 bases lying between them.

In this sample, this clone turned up many times. The chain employs TRBV9 and TRBJ1-6, with a possible D match to TRBD1 (6 bases). Looked up from germline, CDR1 is SGDLS and CDR2 is YYNGEE. V gave up 1 base and J gave up 7 bases, with 9 bases separating them. CDR3 length: 14 residues. In nucleotides, the CDR3 is TGTGCCAGCAGCGTAAAGGGGGGGAATTCACCCCTCCACTTT. Its translation is CASSVKGGNSPLHF.

The chain is built from TRBV7-9 and TRBJ2-3, with 12 bases that match TRBD1. CDR3 length: 16 residues. The V segment lost 6 bases and the J segment 4 bases; nucleotides outside the gene matches: 8. CDR1 and CDR2 from the germline V gene are SEHNR and FQNEAQ (reference sequence). The CDR3 nucleotides are TGTGCCAGCAGAGCGATGGGACAGGGGGCGGCAGATACGCAGTATTTT. This sequence encodes CASRAMGQGAADTQYF.

This clone was detected only once. As DNA, the CDR3 is TGTGCCAGCAGCCAAGTCGGCATTAACACTGAAGCTTTCTTT. Translated, it gives CASSQVGINTEAFF. The rearrangement links TRBV4-2 to TRBJ1-1; no reliable D call. The CDR3 loop spans 14 amino acids. Trimming pared 1 base from V and 2 bases from J, leaving 8 bases between. CDR1 LGHNA and CDR2 YNFKEQ come from the germline V gene.

This clone has more than one count but fewer than ten. J is TRBJ2-1 and V is TRBV4-3; 8 bases fit TRBD2. The CDR3 spans 14 residues. CDR1 LGHNA and CDR2 YSLEER come from the germline V gene. The V gene end was trimmed by 4 bases and the J gene end by 5 bases; junction bases not matched to a gene: 4. CDR3 sequence reads: CASSLYGGDNEQFF. DNA for the CDR3: TGCGCCAGCAGCCTCTACGGGGGGGACAATGAGCAGTTCTTC.

CDR3 in DNA: TGTGCCAGCAGCTTGGCAGGGGTGTCTCAGCCCCAGCATTTT. Its protein product is CASSLAGVSQPQHF. This chain links TRBV7-9 with TRBJ1-5; D perhaps matches TRBD1 (6 bases). The germline CDR1 and CDR2 sequences are SEHNR and FQNEAQ (reference sequence). CDR3 length: 14 residues. The V end was cut by 3 bases, the J end by 6 bases, with 12 bases between.

In this sample, this clone turned up a few times. V usage is TRBV7-2 and J usage is TRBJ2-3; D could derive from TRBD1 or TRBD2 (6 bases each). CDR3 length: 12 amino acids. Germline values: CDR1 SGHTA, CDR2 FQGNSA. The V and J ends lost 11 bases and 6 bases respectively, with 15 bases between them. The DNA for the CDR3 is TGTGCCTGGCAGGAGGGGGGCGATACGCAGTATTTT. Its protein is CAWQEGGDTQYF.

The genes are TRBV27 and TRBJ1-3; 8 bases are a match to TRBD1. The germline CDR1 and CDR2 sequences are MNHEY and SMNVEV (reference sequence). The CDR3 is 15 amino acids. J gave up 3 bases and V 5 bases, and 6 bases lay outside the gene matches. The CDR3 bases are TGTGCCAGCAGTATAAACAGGGGGAGTGGAAACACCATATATTTT. Translation: CASSINRGSGNTIYF.

This clone occurred a few times. The rearrangement links TRBV4-3 to TRBJ1-2, with D perhaps TRBD1 (5 bases). CDR3 size: 14 residues. The V gene lost 1 base and the J gene lost 5 bases, with 11 bases spanning the gap. Germline assignment: CDR1 LGHNA and CDR2 YSLEER. Written as DNA, the CDR3 is TGCGCCAGCAGCCAAGGGCGGGGGACTTATGGCTACACCTTC. This encodes CASSQGRGTYGYTF.

This clone was seen just once. The chain combines TRBV14 with TRBJ2-7, with 8 bases aligning to TRBD1. Unmatched junction bases numbered 5, after V lost 5 bases and J lost 2 bases. The CDR3 consists of 14 residues. Germline V gene sequence: CDR1 SGHDN, CDR2 FVKESK. CDR3 region: CASSFLTGAYEQYF. As DNA, the CDR3 is TGTGCCAGCAGCTTTCTGACAGGGGCCTACGAGCAGTACTTC.

This chain joins TRBV7-3 and TRBJ2-7, with D tentatively TRBD2 (6 bases). The CDR3 runs to 15 residues. Trimming took off 5 bases at V and 0 bases at J, with 14 bases between the two ends. The germline V gene has CDR1 SGHTA and CDR2 FQGTGA. CDR3 residues: CASSPDGGSSYEQYF. The CDR3 bases are TGTGCCAGCAGCCCTGATGGGGGGAGCTCCTACGAGCAGTACTTC.

J is TRBJ1-1 and V is TRBV29-1; TRBD1 matches at 7 bases. V was clipped by 7 bases and J by 11 bases; unmatched bases: 16. Germline assignment: CDR1 SQVTM and CDR2 ANQGSEA. The CDR3 consists of 13 residues. For the CDR3, the DNA is TGCAGCGGCCGTACGGACAGGACCATGGGCGCTTTCTTT. Protein product: CSGRTDRTMGAFF.

This clone was seen a handful of times. The rearrangement uses TRBV4-1 and TRBJ2-6; D is ambiguous. The V gene's germline CDR1 is MGHRA and CDR2 YSYEKL. Trimming removed 0 bases from V and 2 bases from J, with 5 bases in between. There are 15 residues in the CDR3. This CDR3 is CASSQEGTGANVLTF. The CDR3 DNA reads TGCGCCAGCAGCCAAGAGGGTACTGGGGCCAACGTCCTGACTTTC.

The chain joins TRBV29-1 to TRBJ1-2; D ambiguous. Between the trimmed V and J ends, which lost 2 bases and 4 bases, there was a span of 14 bases. The CDR3 is made up of 14 amino acids. CDR1 and CDR2 (germline): SQVTM, ANQGSEA. CDR3 amino acids: CSVERAATFYGYTF. The CDR3 DNA follows: TGCAGCGTTGAAAGGGCAGCAACTTTCTATGGCTACACCTTC.

The gene calls are TRBV7-9 and TRBJ1-6; no clear D. Germline CDR1 is SEHNR and CDR2 is FQNEAQ (reference sequence). Trimming pared 1 base from V and 8 bases from J, leaving 6 bases between. The CDR3 has 13 amino acids. DNA for the CDR3: TGTGCCAGCAGCTTAGGTAGTGATTCACCCCTCCACTTT. Translating gives CASSLGSDSPLHF.

The chain employs TRBV6-5 and TRBJ2-3, with 11 bases matching TRBD1. Trimming at V came to 6 bases and at J to 6 bases, leaving 8 bases not matched to a gene. Germline-derived CDR1 and CDR2 are MNHEY and SVGAGI. This CDR3 contains 15 residues. The CDR3 bases are TGTGCCAGCAGAGGGACAGGGGGTATCACCGATACGCAGTATTTT. It specifies CASRGTGGITDTQYF.

The V call is TRBV10-3, the J call TRBJ2-3; D is uncertain. CDR1 ENHRY and CDR2 SYGVKD come from the germline V gene. The CDR3 has 15 amino acids. V was shortened by 2 bases and J by 1 base, with 10 bases between the two germline ends. The CDR3 spells CAISEKGFGTDTQYF. The CDR3 DNA is TGTGCCATCAGTGAGAAGGGTTTTGGCACAGATACGCAGTATTTT.

In its sample, this clone was seen many times. This chain uses TRBV5-1 with TRBJ2-7, with D perhaps TRBD1 (5 bases). Germline loops: CDR1 SGHRS, CDR2 YFSETQ. Trimming pared 0 bases from V and 0 bases from J, leaving 7 bases between. This CDR3 contains 14 residues. For the CDR3, the DNA is TGCGCCAGCAGCTTGGGAGACAGCTCCTACGAGCAGTACTTC. It is translated as CASSLGDSSYEQYF.

This clone was detected many times. The chain is built from TRBV7-9 and TRBJ1-1; no definite D call. This CDR3 contains 15 residues. The germline V gene has CDR1 SEHNR and CDR2 FQNEAQ (reference sequence). Between the trimmed V and J ends, which lost 5 bases and 1 base, there was a span of 14 bases. CDR3 amino acids: CASSLVSGRNTEAFF. The CDR3 bases are TGTGCCAGCAGCCTGGTGTCTGGCAGGAACACTGAAGCTTTCTTT.

The rearrangement joins TRBV9 to TRBJ2-7, with TRBD2 matching 11 bases. The CDR3 extends over 16 amino acids. From germline, CDR1 is SGDLS and CDR2 YYNGEE. V was clipped by 4 bases and J by 1 base; unmatched bases: 7. The CDR3 DNA reads TGTGCCAGCAGCACAGGGACTAGCGGACGTTCCTACGAGCAGTACTTC. This encodes CASSTGTSGRSYEQYF.

This chain uses TRBV10-3 with TRBJ2-1; 10 bases fit TRBD2. From germline, CDR1 is ENHRY and CDR2 SYGVKD. V lost 6 bases and J lost 4; bases outside the gene matches: 6. This CDR3 spans 15 amino acids. CDR3 protein: CAIRFGLAEYNEQFF. CDR3 bases: TGTGCCATCAGATTTGGACTAGCGGAGTACAATGAGCAGTTCTTC.